These T cell receptor beta chains were read from a single sample in a study of control samples from healthy donors and cancer patients. Using immunoSEQ multiplex PCR, the repertoire was profiled, and TCRdb retains in-frame clones only, with some absent. The sample has approximately 89,000 clones, 70% to 90% seen once. Sequenced: blood. The receptors were gathered from a woman aged 40-49 years in good health. Each CDR3 is given with its conserved first and last residue.

v_call: TRBV11-3; j_call: TRBJ1-2; cdr3_aa: CASSSESTEWNGYTF
v_call: TRBV19; j_call: TRBJ2-3; cdr3_aa: CASSMRRTDTQYF
v_call: TRBV30; j_call: TRBJ1-1; cdr3_aa: CAWSVGQGAAEAFF
v_call: TRBV30; j_call: TRBJ1-1; cdr3_aa: CAWSVLGGGFFGTEAFF
v_call: TRBV12-3/TRBV12-4; j_call: TRBJ1-4; cdr3_aa: CASRDRGEKLFF
v_call: TRBV10-1; j_call: TRBJ2-5; cdr3_aa: CASSESLQETQYF
v_call: TRBV6-5; j_call: TRBJ1-1; cdr3_aa: CASSWAGVNTEAFF
v_call: TRBV30; j_call: TRBJ1-6; cdr3_aa: CAWSTGVRENSPLHF
v_call: TRBV12-3/TRBV12-4; j_call: TRBJ1-1; cdr3_aa: CASSLLLNTEAFF
v_call: TRBV4-1; j_call: TRBJ1-4; cdr3_aa: CASSQAHLATNEKLFF
v_call: TRBV19; j_call: TRBJ2-2; cdr3_aa: CASSPWAIASTGELFF
v_call: TRBV4-3; j_call: TRBJ1-4; cdr3_aa: CASSQSGGKLFF
v_call: TRBV3-1/TRBV3-2; j_call: TRBJ2-3; cdr3_aa: CASSQEWTSGGPRTDTQYF
v_call: TRBV19; j_call: TRBJ2-2; cdr3_aa: CASSLGGAVTGELFF
v_call: TRBV4-2; j_call: TRBJ2-7; cdr3_aa: CASSQASGGGEQYF
v_call: TRBV30; j_call: TRBJ2-7; cdr3_aa: CAVSGLLRYEQYF
v_call: TRBV30; j_call: TRBJ1-1; cdr3_aa: CAWSVEGKAFF
v_call: TRBV9; j_call: TRBJ2-1; cdr3_aa: CASSVSIFDEQFF
v_call: TRBV23-1; j_call: TRBJ2-7; cdr3_aa: CASSQSRSRSQYF
v_call: TRBV11-3; j_call: TRBJ1-1; cdr3_aa: CASSQLGQGGAEAFF
v_call: TRBV12-3/TRBV12-4; j_call: TRBJ1-1; cdr3_aa: CASSLAGIREAFF
v_call: TRBV15; j_call: TRBJ2-4; cdr3_aa: CATSSRGQNIQYF
v_call: TRBV29-1; j_call: TRBJ1-1; cdr3_aa: CSAQDTEAFF
v_call: TRBV15; j_call: TRBJ2-6; cdr3_aa: CATSRGDRRALRSGANVLTF
v_call: TRBV6-5; j_call: TRBJ1-2; cdr3_aa: CASSTGFNGYTF
v_call: TRBV18; j_call: TRBJ2-3; cdr3_aa: CASSPRAAGGDTDTQYF
v_call: TRBV19; j_call: TRBJ1-1; cdr3_aa: CASRMSGTTRAFF
v_call: TRBV24-1; j_call: TRBJ1-1; cdr3_aa: CATSDQGAQGAFF
v_call: TRBV6-2/TRBV6-3; j_call: TRBJ2-7; cdr3_aa: CASSYSFRGLGYEQYF
v_call: TRBV14; j_call: TRBJ2-6; cdr3_aa: CASSPMDRAGANVLTF
v_call: TRBV14; j_call: TRBJ1-1; cdr3_aa: CASSQEEGMFIGPPPEAFF
v_call: TRBV6-5; j_call: TRBJ2-4; cdr3_aa: CASRSGVWENIQYF
v_call: TRBV16; j_call: TRBJ2-7; cdr3_aa: CASSQVDEQYF
v_call: TRBV7-2; j_call: TRBJ1-2; cdr3_aa: CASSSQAGADDGYTF
v_call: TRBV13; j_call: TRBJ2-7; cdr3_aa: CASSPSGGAYEQYF
v_call: TRBV6-6; j_call: TRBJ1-6; cdr3_aa: CASRPDSSSYNSPLHF